The following is a T cell receptor (beta chain) sequence with its context. The data derive from a study of T cell changes during pregnancy in multiple sclerosis. Some clones are missing from TCRdb's copy, which holds only in-frame ones; the method was immunoSEQ multiplex PCR. Among approximately 46,000 clones, 90% were seen once, and the ten largest hold roughly 5%. CDR1 and CDR2 (germline): SGHRS, YFSETQ. Trimming removed 3 bases at V and 6 bases at J, with 12 bases between. The CDR3 length is 13 residues. The sequencing here drew on peripheral blood, taken after pregnancy. The receptor was derived from a female donor in good health, enrolled as a control in a pregnancy study. This sequence joins TRBV5-1 and TRBJ1-2, with D maybe TRBD1 (5 bases). CDR3 nucleotide sequence: TGCGCCAGCAGCTCCGACAGTGGACATGGCTACACCTTC. Residues: CASSSDSGHGYTF.